Presented here are 9 T cell receptor beta chains from one specimen sequenced in a study of T cells in Graves' hyperthyroidism and ophthalmopathy. RNA transcripts provided the source from which TCR beta CDR3 regions were amplified. The HTBI primer set served for first-round RT-PCR of the TCR CDR3. One entry per CDR3 protein, called by TCRdb with MiXCR from the multiplex PCR reads. Among a few hundred thousand distinct CDR3 sequences listed, more than 15% were seen once. Sequenced sample: blood. Receptors originate from a woman aged 30 to 39 with Graves' hyperthyroidism.

This clonotype was observed a handful of times. The chain has TRBV5-1 and TRBJ2-7; D is uncertain. The CDR3 length is 14 residues. Looked up from germline, CDR1 is SGHRS and CDR2 is YFSETQ. With 0 bases removed from V and 1 base from J, the gap between germline ends came to 8 bases. The CDR3 nucleotides are TGCGCCAGCAGCTTGGCAGTCTTTTCCTACGAGCAGTACTTC. This translates into CASSLAVFSYEQYF.

This clonotype was counted only a few times. This rearrangement joins TRBV10-3 to TRBJ2-1; 14 bases align to TRBD2. The V gene end was trimmed by 7 bases and the J gene end by 8 bases; junction bases not matched to a gene: 4. Germline V gene lookup returns CDR1 ENHRY and CDR2 SYGVKD. CDR3 length equals 14 residues. The CDR3 spells CAITPGLAGDEQFF. The CDR3 region has the DNA TGTGCCATCACCCCGGGACTAGCGGGAGATGAGCAGTTCTTC.

This clonotype has a handful of counts. The rearrangement joins TRBV27 to TRBJ1-1, with TRBD1 as a possible D gene (6 bases). The length of the CDR3 is 11 residues. Germline CDR1 MNHEY, CDR2 SMNVEV (reference sequence). Trimming left V 7 bases short and J 8 bases short, with 11 bases between. The CDR3: CASTAQGEAFF. DNA of the CDR3: TGTGCCAGCACCGCACAGGGAGAAGCTTTCTTT.

The V gene is TRBV19, the J gene TRBJ2-3; possibly TRBD2 for D (5 bases). The CDR3 is 16 amino acids. Germline V gene sequence: CDR1 LNHDA, CDR2 SQIVND (reference sequence). V was clipped by 3 bases and J by 2 bases, with 15 bases between them. Written as DNA, the CDR3 is TGTGCCAGTAGTATTCGGGGTAGCGTAAACACAGATACGCAGTATTTT. Translation gives CASSIRGSVNTDTQYF.

This clonotype has a count of ten or more. V is TRBV28 and J is TRBJ1-2; D call uncertain. This CDR3 is 14 amino acids long. V gave up 1 base and J gave up 1 base, with 7 bases separating them. Looked up from germline, CDR1 is MDHEN and CDR2 is SYDVKM. The CDR3 here is CASSLSVNNYGYTF. The CDR3 bases are TGTGCCAGCAGTTTATCCGTGAATAACTATGGCTACACCTTC.

This clonotype was counted many times. The genes are TRBV29-1 and TRBJ2-3, with a possible D match to TRBD1 (5 bases). V lost 3 bases and J 0 bases, leaving 10 bases between the germline ends. Germline V gene sequence: CDR1 SQVTM, CDR2 ANQGSEA. The CDR3 runs 14 residues. The CDR3 bases are TGCAGCGTTGATGCGGCAGGGAGCACAGATACGCAGTATTTT. It specifies CSVDAAGSTDTQYF.

There are many counts of this clonotype. The chain recombines TRBV5-1 with TRBJ2-1; 8 nucleotides align to TRBD1. The V and J ends lost 4 bases and 4 bases, in that order; junction bases with no gene match: 4. The CDR3 length is 14 residues. Germline V gene data show CDR1 as SGHRS and CDR2 as YFSETQ. The CDR3: CASSRDRLYNEQFF. The CDR3 DNA sequence: TGCGCCAGCAGCAGGGACAGGCTGTACAATGAGCAGTTCTTC.

CDR3 sequence reads: CASSSTRGEAKNIQYF. The CDR3 DNA reads as TGTGCCAGCAGCTCCACGCGGGGTGAAGCCAAAAACATTCAGTACTTC. The chain links TRBV13 to TRBJ2-4; maybe TRBD2 (6 bases). Germline CDR1 reads PRHDT; CDR2 reads FYEKMQ (reference sequence). V was shortened by 4 bases and J by 0 bases, with 13 bases between the two germline ends. The CDR3 has 16 residues.

This chain joins TRBV2 and TRBJ1-1; D not certain. CDR3 length equals 12 residues. Germline lookup yields CDR1 SNHLY and CDR2 FYNNEI. V was pared by 9 bases and J by 1 base, with 9 bases between. CDR3 sequence: CASQRQNTEAFF. The CDR3, as DNA: TGTGCCAGTCAGAGGCAGAACACTGAAGCTTTCTTT.